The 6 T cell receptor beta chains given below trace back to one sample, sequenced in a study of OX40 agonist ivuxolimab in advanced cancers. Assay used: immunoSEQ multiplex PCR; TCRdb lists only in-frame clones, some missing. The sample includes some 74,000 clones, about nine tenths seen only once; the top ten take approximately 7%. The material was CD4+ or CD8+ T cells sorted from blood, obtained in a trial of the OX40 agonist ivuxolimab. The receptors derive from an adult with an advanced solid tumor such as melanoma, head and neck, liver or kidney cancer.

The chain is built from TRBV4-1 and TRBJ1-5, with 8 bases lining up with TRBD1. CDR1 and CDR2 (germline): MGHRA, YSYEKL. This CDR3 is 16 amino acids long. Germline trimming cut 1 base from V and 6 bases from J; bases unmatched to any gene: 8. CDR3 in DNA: TGCGCCAGCAGCCAAGGGGCGCCAGGGGGCTTTCAGCCCCAGCATTTT. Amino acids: CASSQGAPGGFQPQHF.

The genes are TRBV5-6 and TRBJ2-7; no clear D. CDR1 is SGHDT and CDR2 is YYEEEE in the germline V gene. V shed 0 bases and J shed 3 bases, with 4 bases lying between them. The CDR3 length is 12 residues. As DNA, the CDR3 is TGTGCCAGCAGCTTGGTGGGCTACGAGCAGTACTTC. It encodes CASSLVGYEQYF.

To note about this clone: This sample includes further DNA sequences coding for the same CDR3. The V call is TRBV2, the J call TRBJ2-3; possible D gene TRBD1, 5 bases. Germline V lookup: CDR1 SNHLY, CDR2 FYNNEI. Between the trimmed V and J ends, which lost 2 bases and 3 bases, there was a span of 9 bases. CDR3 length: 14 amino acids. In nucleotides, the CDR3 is TGTGCCAGCAGTGAACAGGGTAGTACAGATACGCAGTATTTT. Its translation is CASSEQGSTDTQYF.

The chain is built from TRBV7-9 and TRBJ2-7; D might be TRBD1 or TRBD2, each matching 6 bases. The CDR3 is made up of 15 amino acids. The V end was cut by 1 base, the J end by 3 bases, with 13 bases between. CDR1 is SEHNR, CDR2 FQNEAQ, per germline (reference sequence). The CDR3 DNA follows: TGTGCCAGCAGCTTAGAAGGAGGGGGGCACTACGAGCAGTACTTC. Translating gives CASSLEGGGHYEQYF.

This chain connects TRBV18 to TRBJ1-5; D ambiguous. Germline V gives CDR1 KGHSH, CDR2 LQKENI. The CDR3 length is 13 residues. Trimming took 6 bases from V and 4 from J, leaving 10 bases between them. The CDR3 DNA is TGTGCCAGCTCTTTGACGAGAAATCAGCCCCAGCATTTT. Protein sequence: CASSLTRNQPQHF. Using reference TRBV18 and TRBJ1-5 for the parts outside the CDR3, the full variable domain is NAGVMQNPRHLVRRRGQEARLRCSPMKGHSHVYWYRQLPEEGLKFMVYLQKENIIDESGMPKERFSAEFPKEGPSILRIQQVVRGDSAAYFCASSLTRNQPQHFGDGTRLSIL.

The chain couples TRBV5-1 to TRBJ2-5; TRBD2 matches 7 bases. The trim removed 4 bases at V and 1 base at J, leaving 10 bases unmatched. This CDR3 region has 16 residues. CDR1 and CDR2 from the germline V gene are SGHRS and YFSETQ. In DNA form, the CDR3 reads TGCGCCAGCAGCCCCGGGGGGACCCAGCCCCAAGAGACCCAGTACTTC. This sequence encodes CASSPGGTQPQETQYF.